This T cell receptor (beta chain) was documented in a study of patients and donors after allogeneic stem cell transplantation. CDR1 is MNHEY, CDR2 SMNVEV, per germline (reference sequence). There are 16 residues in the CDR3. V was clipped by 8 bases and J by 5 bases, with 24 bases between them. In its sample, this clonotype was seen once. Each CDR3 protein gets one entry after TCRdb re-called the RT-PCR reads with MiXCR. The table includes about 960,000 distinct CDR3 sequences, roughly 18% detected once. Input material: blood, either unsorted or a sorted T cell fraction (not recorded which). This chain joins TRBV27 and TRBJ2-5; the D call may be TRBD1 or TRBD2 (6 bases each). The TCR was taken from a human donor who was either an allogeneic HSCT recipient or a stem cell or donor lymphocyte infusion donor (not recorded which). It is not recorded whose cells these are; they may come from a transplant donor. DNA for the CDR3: TGTGCCAGCGGAACCGTTGGGGGGCGCAGATCGGAGACCCAGTACTTC. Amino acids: CASGTVGGRRSETQYF.